This TCR beta chain was captured by sequencing in a study of blood T cell repertoires in COVID-19. Study context: Acute-phase and convalescent COVID-19 samples originated in the United States, Italy and Spain. The analysed material was cDNA or gDNA that came from T cells, B-cell-depleted T cells, or PBMCs.

Original data processing: Amplification from reference gene primers served as the basis for estimated nucleated cell counts. Clones were sequenced by immunoSEQ multiplex PCR, and TCRdb holds only the in-frame ones, with some missing. The V and J calls and the clone size are those of that table, but D and trimming were determined from the DNA. The repertoire holds 150,000 to 200,000 clones, with around 90% as singletons. CDR1 and CDR2 from the germline V gene are LNHDA and SQIVND (reference sequence). V lost 3 bases and J 2 bases, leaving 12 bases between the germline ends. The CDR3 is 15 residues long.

The V call is TRBV19, the J call TRBJ2-3, with a possible D match to TRBD1 (5 bases). Sample: peripheral blood. The TCR sequence derives from a man between 60 and 75 years old with active or convalescent COVID-19. CDR3 coding DNA: TGTGCCAGTAGTATGTTACAGGCAAACACAGATACGCAGTATTTT. This codes for CASSMLQANTDTQYF.